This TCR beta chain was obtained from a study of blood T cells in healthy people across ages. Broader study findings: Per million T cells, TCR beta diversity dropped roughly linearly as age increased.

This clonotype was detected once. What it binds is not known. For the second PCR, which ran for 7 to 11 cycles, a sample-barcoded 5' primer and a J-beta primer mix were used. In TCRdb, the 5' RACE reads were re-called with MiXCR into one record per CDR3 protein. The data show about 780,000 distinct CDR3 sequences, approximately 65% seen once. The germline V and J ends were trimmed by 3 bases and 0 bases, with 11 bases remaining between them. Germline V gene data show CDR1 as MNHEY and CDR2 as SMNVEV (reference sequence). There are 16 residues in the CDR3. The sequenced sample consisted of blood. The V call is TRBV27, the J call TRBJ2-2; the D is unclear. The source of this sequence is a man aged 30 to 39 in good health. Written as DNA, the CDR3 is TGTGCCAGCAGTTTTCCCCCCGGGCCGAACACCGGGGAGCTGTTTTTT. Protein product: CASSFPPGPNTGELFF.